The clone carrying this T cell receptor beta chain was counted a few times. The sample originates from a study of T cells in narcolepsy. Trimming removed 4 bases from V and 1 base from J, with 10 bases in between. The germline V gene has CDR1 LNHDA and CDR2 SQIVND (reference sequence). CDR3 size: 15 residues. The table came from immunoSEQ multiplex PCR; TCRdb's copy has only in-frame clones and leaves some out. The repertoire holds about 27,000 clones, about four fifths seen once, with around 3.3% in the top ten. The V call is TRBV19, the J call TRBJ1-4; D is perhaps TRBD1 (6 bases). The TCR comes from a human donor with narcolepsy. The sequenced material came from CD45RA- memory CD4+ T cells from PBMCs. This CDR3 reads CASSTLGGTNEKLFF. CDR3 nucleotide sequence: TGTGCCAGTAGTACGCTAGGGGGAACTAATGAAAAACTGTTTTTT.